The 19 T cell receptor beta chains listed next were all sequenced from one sample in a study of OX40 agonist ivuxolimab in advanced cancers. Profiled with immunoSEQ multiplex PCR; TCRdb holds only in-frame clones, not every one. The sample yields around 60,000 clones, around 82% seen once. The material was CD4+ or CD8+ T cells sorted from blood, obtained in a trial of the OX40 agonist ivuxolimab. The origin of the receptors is an adult with an advanced solid tumor such as melanoma, head and neck, liver or kidney cancer.

This clone has more than one count but fewer than ten. The chain recombines TRBV5-4 with TRBJ2-1, with 8 bases lining up with TRBD2. The CDR3 consists of 14 residues. With V trimmed by 2 bases and J by 8 bases, 6 bases remained unmatched. In germline, CDR1 is SGHNT, CDR2 YYREEE (reference sequence). The CDR3 sequence: CASSFSGVRDEQFF. In nucleotides, the CDR3 is TGTGCCAGCAGCTTTAGCGGGGTCCGGGATGAGCAGTTCTTC. Complete variable domain (other parts from reference TRBV5-4 and TRBJ2-1): ETGVTQSPTHLIKTRGQQVTLRCSSQSGHNTVSWYQQALGQGPQFIFQYYREEENGRGNFPPRFSGLQFPNYSSELNVNALELDDSALYLCASSFSGVRDEQFFGPGTRLTVL.

The DNA of the CDR3 is TGTGCCATCAGTGAGTCGGCAGGAGGAGAAGCTTTCTTT. Translated: CAISESAGGEAFF. The chain recombines TRBV10-3 with TRBJ1-1, with D unclear. The CDR3 sequence is 13 residues long. Trimming removed 0 bases from V and 8 bases from J, with 10 bases in between. CDR1 is ENHRY, CDR2 SYGVKD, per germline.

This sequence joins TRBV9 and TRBJ1-5; D unclear. V lost 4 bases to trimming and J lost 5 bases, with 10 bases between them. Germline values: CDR1 SGDLS, CDR2 YYNGEE. This CDR3 has 13 amino acids. The CDR3: CASSREDDQPQHF. The CDR3 nucleotides read TGTGCCAGCAGCCGAGAGGATGATCAGCCCCAGCATTTT.

The J gene is TRBJ2-1, the V gene TRBV27, with TRBD1 matching over 8 bases. Germline V lookup: CDR1 MNHEY, CDR2 SMNVEV (reference sequence). The CDR3 has 17 residues. V was pared by 6 bases and J by 5 bases, with 15 bases of the junction left unmatched. The CDR3: CASRPNQAGQAHNEQFF. The CDR3 bases are TGTGCCAGCAGACCCAACCAGGCGGGACAGGCACACAATGAGCAGTTCTTC.

The table lists this clone with a count of one. This chain connects TRBV2 to TRBJ2-5; D call uncertain. Trimming removed 2 bases from V and 1 base from J, with 11 bases in between. The CDR3 consists of 15 residues. Germline CDR1 SNHLY, CDR2 FYNNEI. For the CDR3, the DNA is TGTGCCAGCAGTGAAAGGGTCAGGATCCAAGAGACCCAGTACTTC. It encodes CASSERVRIQETQYF.

The chain carries TRBV6-6 and TRBJ1-1; D unresolved. Deletions cut 5 bases from V and 0 bases from J, with 4 bases between. The length of the CDR3 is 12 residues. Germline CDR1 and CDR2: MNHNY and SVGAGI (reference sequence). Written as DNA, the CDR3 is TGTGCCAGCAGTCGCGTGAACACTGAAGCTTTCTTT. Translating it yields CASSRVNTEAFF.

The chain uses TRBV5-1 and TRBJ1-1; weak D call: TRBD1 (5 bases). Germline CDR1 SGHRS, CDR2 YFSETQ. This CDR3 region has 14 residues. V was clipped by 2 bases and J by 5 bases, with 13 bases between them. The CDR3: CASSFSPGSTEAFF. The CDR3 DNA follows: TGCGCCAGCAGCTTTTCCCCAGGGTCTACTGAAGCTTTCTTT.

CDR3 coding DNA: TGCGCCAGCAGCCAAGATTTCAATCAGCCCCAGCATTTT. It codes for CASSQDFNQPQHF. This rearrangement joins TRBV4-1 to TRBJ1-5, with unresolved D. CDR3 length: 13 residues. The germline V gene encodes CDR1 MGHRA and CDR2 YSYEKL. Trimming removed 0 bases from V and 3 bases from J, with 3 bases in between.

The chain uses TRBV18 and TRBJ2-7; the D gene is possibly TRBD2 (6 bases). The CDR3 is 14 residues long. V was shortened by 0 bases and J by 6 bases, with 12 bases between the two germline ends. CDR1 and CDR2 (germline): KGHSH, LQKENI. The CDR3 reads CASSPPVPGGEQYF. The CDR3 DNA reads TGTGCCAGCTCACCACCAGTTCCCGGGGGCGAGCAGTACTTC.

The J gene is TRBJ2-2, the V gene TRBV5-1, with a weak D call TRBD1 (6 bases). Germline-derived CDR1 and CDR2 are SGHRS and YFSETQ. The CDR3 has 15 amino acids. V was shortened by 2 bases and J by 2 bases, with 10 bases between the two germline ends. This CDR3 is CASSFSGDNTGELFF. The DNA of the CDR3 is TGCGCCAGCAGCTTCTCAGGGGATAACACCGGGGAGCTGTTTTTT.

This chain uses TRBV6-6 with TRBJ1-6, with a tentative D call TRBD1 (6 bases). The ends were cut back, 7 bases at V and 10 bases at J, with 11 bases in the middle. Germline V gene lookup returns CDR1 MNHNY and CDR2 SVGAGI (reference sequence). This CDR3 has 12 amino acids. The CDR3 DNA is TGTGCCAGCAACAGGGACGGGTCACCCCTCCACTTT. This translates into CASNRDGSPLHF.

The chain links TRBV7-8 to TRBJ1-1, with 7 bases identical to TRBD1. CDR1 SGHVS and CDR2 FQNEAQ come from the germline V gene. CDR3 length equals 13 residues. J lost 2 bases, V lost 4 bases, and 1 base had no gene match. This CDR3 reads CASSWTGNTEAFF. CDR3 in DNA: TGTGCCAGCAGCTGGACAGGTAACACTGAAGCTTTCTTT.

V usage is TRBV11-2 and J usage is TRBJ1-2; D perhaps matches TRBD1 (6 bases). Germline assignment: CDR1 SGHAT and CDR2 FQNNGV. The CDR3 is 14 amino acids. V was cut by 5 bases and J by 5 bases, with 15 bases left in between. The CDR3 DNA sequence: TGTGCCAGCAGCCCTGAGGGGGGGTCTTATGGCTACACCTTC. Translated, it gives CASSPEGGSYGYTF.

J is TRBJ2-5 and V is TRBV5-6; unclear D gene. V dropped 0 bases and J dropped 4 bases, with 4 bases sitting between them. The length of the CDR3 is 12 residues. Germline V gene sequence: CDR1 SGHDT, CDR2 YYEEEE. The CDR3 protein is CASSLAGETQYF. The CDR3 DNA follows: TGTGCCAGCAGCTTGGCGGGAGAGACCCAGTACTTC.

V is TRBV19 and J is TRBJ2-1; D possibly corresponds to TRBD2 (5 bases). CDR3 length equals 15 residues. Trimming shortened V by 2 bases and J by 7 bases, and 15 bases separated the two germline ends. Germline loops: CDR1 LNHDA, CDR2 SQIVND (reference sequence). The CDR3 loop is CASSIRSGTGNEQFF. In DNA form, the CDR3 reads TGTGCCAGTAGTATAAGGAGCGGTACTGGGAATGAGCAGTTCTTC.

The chain joins TRBV7-2 to TRBJ2-3; D gene unclear. The CDR3 has 13 residues. Trimming stripped 7 bases from V and 6 bases from J, with 14 bases between. Germline V gene lookup returns CDR1 SGHTA and CDR2 FQGNSA. The CDR3 reads CASTMMLGDTQYF. CDR3 in DNA: TGTGCCAGCACCATGATGCTCGGGGATACGCAGTATTTT. Full variable domain (missing parts from reference TRBV7-2 and TRBJ2-3): GAGVSQSPSNKVTEKGKDVELRCDPISGHTALYWYRQSLGQGLEFLIYFQGNSAPDKSGLPSDRFSAERTGGSVSTLTIQRTQQEDSAVYLCASTMMLGDTQYFGPGTRLTVL.

This chain uses TRBV7-3 with TRBJ2-2; no clear D. V lost 5 bases and J 2 bases, leaving 6 bases between the germline ends. Per the germline V gene, CDR1 is SGHTA and CDR2 is FQGTGA. The length of the CDR3 is 13 residues. CDR3 sequence: CASSNYNTGELFF. The DNA of the CDR3 is TGTGCCAGCAGCAACTATAACACCGGGGAGCTGTTTTTT.

Only a few counts were recorded for this clone. The chain combines TRBV29-1 with TRBJ2-3; 7 bases line up with TRBD2. This CDR3 has 10 residues. V lost 4 bases, J lost 8 bases, and 0 bases stayed unmatched. CDR1 and CDR2 from the germline V gene are SQVTM and ANQGSEA. The CDR3 loop reads CSVGGGTQYF. CDR3 DNA: TGCAGCGTTGGGGGGGGTACGCAGTATTTT.

This chain joins TRBV19 and TRBJ1-3, with 9 bases identical to TRBD1. Germline-derived CDR1 and CDR2 are LNHDA and SQIVND (reference sequence). The CDR3 is 18 residues long. V lost 6 bases and J lost 0; bases outside the gene matches: 12. CDR3 protein: CASSRTGGHTSSGNTIYF. As DNA, the CDR3 is TGTGCCAGTAGCAGAACAGGGGGCCATACGAGCTCTGGAAACACCATATATTTT.